This TCR beta chain was identified during a study of CD8 T cells in acute hepatitis C reinfection. The data were produced by immunoSEQ multiplex PCR, yet TCRdb's version contains in-frame clones alone and is incomplete. The sample comprises 38,000 or so clones, more than 75% of which are singletons, and 0.4% to 0.6% rests with the top ten. Trimming shortened V by 0 bases and J by 7 bases, and 9 bases separated the two germline ends. The germline gives CDR1 SEHNR, CDR2 FQNEAQ (reference sequence). The CDR3 has 14 amino acids. General study findings and limits: NS3-1073 specific repertoires were highly diverse across all groups. Preferential TRBV04 and TRBV06 usage appeared in all groups and was not explained by the naive pool. A V04-02/J02-02 clonotype was among under 15 public ones, independent of outcome.

Comment on this clone: Its antigen is not known.

Time point given: naive CD8 control sorted from an acute-time-point sample. Surface staining used CD3, CD8 and CD45RO, with dead cells excluded. Sequenced material: naive CD8+ T cells from PBMCs. The V and J genes are TRBV7-9 and TRBJ1-4, with a weak D call TRBD1 (5 bases). This sequence was found in a young man with chronic hepatitis C. The CDR3 DNA follows: TGTGCCAGCAGCTTAGCAGGGGCAGGTGAAAAACTGTTTTTT. Protein product: CASSLAGAGEKLFF.